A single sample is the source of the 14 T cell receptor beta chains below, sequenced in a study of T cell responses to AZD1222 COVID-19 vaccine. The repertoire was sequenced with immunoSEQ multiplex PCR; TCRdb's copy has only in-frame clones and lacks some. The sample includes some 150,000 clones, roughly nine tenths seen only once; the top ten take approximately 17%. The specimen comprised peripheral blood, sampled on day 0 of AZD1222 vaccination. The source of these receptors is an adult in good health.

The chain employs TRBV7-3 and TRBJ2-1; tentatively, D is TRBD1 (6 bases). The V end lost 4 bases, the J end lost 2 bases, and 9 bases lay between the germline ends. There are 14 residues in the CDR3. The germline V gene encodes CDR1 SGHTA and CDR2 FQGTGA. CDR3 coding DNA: TGTGCCAGCAGCTCGGGACAAGCCTACAATGAGCAGTTCTTC. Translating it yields CASSSGQAYNEQFF.

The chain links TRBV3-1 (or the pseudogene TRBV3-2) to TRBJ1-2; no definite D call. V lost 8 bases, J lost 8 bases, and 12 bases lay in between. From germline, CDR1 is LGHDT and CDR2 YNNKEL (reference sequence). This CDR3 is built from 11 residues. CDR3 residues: CASSLDRGYTF. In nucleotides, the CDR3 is TGTGCCAGCTCGTTGGACCGCGGCTACACCTTC.

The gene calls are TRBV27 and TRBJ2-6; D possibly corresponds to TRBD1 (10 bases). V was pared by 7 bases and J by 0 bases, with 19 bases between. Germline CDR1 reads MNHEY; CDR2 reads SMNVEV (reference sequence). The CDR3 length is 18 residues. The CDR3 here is CASTLAGTGVSGANVLTF. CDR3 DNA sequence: TGTGCCAGCACCCTAGCGGGGACAGGGGTCTCTGGGGCCAACGTCCTGACTTTC. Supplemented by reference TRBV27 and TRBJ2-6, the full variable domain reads EAQVTQNPRYLITVTGKKLTVTCSQNMNHEYMSWYRQDPGLGLRQIYYSMNVEVTDKGDVPEGYKVSRKEKRNFPLILESPSPNQTSLYFCASTLAGTGVSGANVLTFGAGSRLTVL.

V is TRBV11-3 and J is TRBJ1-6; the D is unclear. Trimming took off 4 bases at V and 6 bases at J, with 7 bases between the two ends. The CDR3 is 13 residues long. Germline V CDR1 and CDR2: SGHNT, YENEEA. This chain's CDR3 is CASSSSGNSPLHF. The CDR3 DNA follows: TGTGCCAGCAGCTCAAGCGGTAATTCACCCCTCCACTTT.

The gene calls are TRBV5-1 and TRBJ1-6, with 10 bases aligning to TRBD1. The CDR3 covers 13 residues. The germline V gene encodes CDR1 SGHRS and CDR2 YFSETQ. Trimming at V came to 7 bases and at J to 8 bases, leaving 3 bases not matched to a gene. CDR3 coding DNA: TGCGCCAGCGGGGGGACAGGGGATTCACCCCTCCACTTT. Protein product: CASGGTGDSPLHF.

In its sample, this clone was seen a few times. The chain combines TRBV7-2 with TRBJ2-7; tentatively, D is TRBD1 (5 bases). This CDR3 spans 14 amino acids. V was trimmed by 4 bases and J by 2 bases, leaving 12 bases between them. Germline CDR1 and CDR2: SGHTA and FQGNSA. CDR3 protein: CASSSGPAAYEQYF. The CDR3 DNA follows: TGTGCCAGCAGCTCAGGGCCAGCCGCCTACGAGCAGTACTTC.

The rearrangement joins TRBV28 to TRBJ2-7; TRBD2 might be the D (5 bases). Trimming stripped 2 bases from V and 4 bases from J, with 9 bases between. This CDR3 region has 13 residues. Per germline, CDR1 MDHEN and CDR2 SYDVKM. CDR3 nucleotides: TGTGCCAGCAGTTTACTAGCCGATTACGAGCAGTACTTC. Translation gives CASSLLADYEQYF.

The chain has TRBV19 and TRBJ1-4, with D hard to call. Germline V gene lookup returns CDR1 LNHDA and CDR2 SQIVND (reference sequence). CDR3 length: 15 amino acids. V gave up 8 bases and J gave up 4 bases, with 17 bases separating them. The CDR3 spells CASRPHQEGNEKLFF. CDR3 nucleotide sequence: TGTGCCAGTCGCCCCCACCAGGAAGGTAATGAAAAACTGTTTTTT.

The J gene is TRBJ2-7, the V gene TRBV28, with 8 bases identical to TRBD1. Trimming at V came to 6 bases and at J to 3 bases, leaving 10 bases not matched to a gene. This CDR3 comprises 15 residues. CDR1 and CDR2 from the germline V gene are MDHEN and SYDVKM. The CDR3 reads CASSSPTGAFYEQYF. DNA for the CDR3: TGTGCCAGCAGCTCCCCGACAGGGGCCTTCTACGAGCAGTACTTC.

CDR3 nucleotides: TGTGCCAGCAGCGTAAGCCATAACACTGAAGCTTTCTTT. Amino acids: CASSVSHNTEAFF. The chain employs TRBV3-1 (or the pseudogene TRBV3-2) and TRBJ1-1, with D unclear. This CDR3 region has 13 residues. Trimming cost V 5 bases and J 2 bases, with 9 bases left between them. CDR1 is LGHDT and CDR2 is YNNKEL in the germline V gene (reference sequence).

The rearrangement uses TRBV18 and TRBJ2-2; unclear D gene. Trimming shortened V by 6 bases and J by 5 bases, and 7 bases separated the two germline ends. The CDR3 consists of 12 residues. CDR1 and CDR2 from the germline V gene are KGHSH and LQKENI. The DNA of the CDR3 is TGTGCCAGCTCCCCCGCTACCGGGGAGCTGTTTTTT. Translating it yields CASSPATGELFF.

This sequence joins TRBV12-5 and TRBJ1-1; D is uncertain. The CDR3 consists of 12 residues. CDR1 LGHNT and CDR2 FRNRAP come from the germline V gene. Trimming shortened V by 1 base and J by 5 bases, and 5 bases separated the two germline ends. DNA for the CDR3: TGTGCTAGTGGTTTGGCCCGGACTGAAGCTTTCTTT. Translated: CASGLARTEAFF.

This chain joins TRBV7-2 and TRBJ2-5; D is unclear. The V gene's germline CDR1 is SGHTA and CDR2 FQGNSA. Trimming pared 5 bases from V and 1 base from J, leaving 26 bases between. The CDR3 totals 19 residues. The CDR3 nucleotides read TGTGCCAGCAGCACAAAAGCCAGGCCCTTTGGGTACTTCCAAGAGACCCAGTACTTC. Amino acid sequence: CASSTKARPFGYFQETQYF.

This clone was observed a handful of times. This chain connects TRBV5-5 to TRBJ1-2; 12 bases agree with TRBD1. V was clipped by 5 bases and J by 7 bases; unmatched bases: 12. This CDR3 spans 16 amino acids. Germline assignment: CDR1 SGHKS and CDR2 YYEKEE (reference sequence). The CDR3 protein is CASRTGTGGAQAGYTF. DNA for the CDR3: TGTGCCAGCAGAACCGGGACAGGGGGCGCGCAGGCTGGCTACACCTTC. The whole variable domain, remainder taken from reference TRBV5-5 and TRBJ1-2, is DAGVTQSPTHLIKTRGQQVTLRCSPISGHKSVSWYQQVLGQGPQFIFQYYEKEERGRGNFPDRFSARQFPNYSSELNVNALLLGDSALYLCASRTGTGGAQAGYTFGSGTRLTVV.